Sequencing of this T cell receptor (beta chain) was carried out in a study of blood T cell repertoires in COVID-19 (dated by TCRdb to the early 2020s). Turning to the overall study: Samples from collaborators originated in the United States, Italy and Spain and spanned both the acute and convalescent phases of COVID-19. The material from the prospective study consisted of cDNA or gDNA derived from T cells, B-cell-depleted T cells, or PBMCs. Subjects who had been exposed to COVID-19, were actively infected with it, or had recovered from it provided the deeply sampled blood TCRbeta repertoires that made up the dataset. The repertoires were released in a freely available public database meant as a resource for research on the immune response to SARS-CoV-2. The samples were drawn from the first 160 participants of the ongoing ImmuneRACE study and from 950 to 1,500 subjects provided by 6 global collaborators. Nearly every sample came with metadata listing a de-identified subject ID, COVID-19 status, age in years and sex. Where available, HLA class I and class II types were taken from metadata supplied by the sample provider and were not determined by assay-based typing.

The collaborating institutions used their own protocols to collect whole blood in K2EDTA tubes. For TCRbeta analysis, collaborators shipped samples in one of three forms: frozen whole blood, isolated PBMCs, or DNA extracted from either of those sample types. The immunoSEQ Assay, a bias-controlled multiplex PCR, was used to amplify TCRbeta CDR3 regions from genomic DNA. In the source study's methods: Within the assay, amplification of reference gene primers was used to estimate how many nucleated cells each sample contained. Sequence reads were collapsed and filtered to measure the absolute abundance of every unique TCRbeta CDR3 rearrangement. For each sample, productive Simpson clonality was calculated by taking the square root of Simpson's diversity index across productive rearrangements. What TCRdb holds here is the immuneACCESS table cut down to in-frame rearrangements. Part of the clones is not present; checked against another copy, under half of the missing clones reflect an unresolved V gene, and the others are unexplained. That table furnishes V, J and clone size, whereas the DNA furnished D and trimming. A total of about 90,000 clones appear in this sample, about 84% of them only once. The ten biggest clones cover roughly 25% of the sample.

For this clone: Its specific antigen is unknown. Qualities for individual bases were not recorded, and no much larger clone is one base off.

Overall results and qualifications from the work: How much clinical and demographic metadata was included differed by source and by participant, and the metadata was provided uncurated.

The CDR3 starts with the cysteine, ends with the phenylalanine, and has 15 residues. Only the CDR3 portion is preserved as DNA: 45 bases, with reading frame beginning at the first base. In the germline V gene, CDR1 corresponds to ENHRY and CDR2 to SYGVKD. Relative to germline, V is missing 3 bases and J is missing 3 bases, with 3 bases of the junction outside any gene match. Sequencing was done on a sample of peripheral blood. This sequence was found in an elderly man with active or convalescent COVID-19. This receptor chain uses TRBV10-3 and TRBJ2-2, and TRBD1 matches 8 of the central bases. The nucleotide sequence is given as TGTGCCATCAGTGAAACAGGGGGTGACACCGGGGAGCTGTTTTTT. Its translation reads: CAISETGGDTGELFF.